One TCR beta chain is described in this entry. Its antigen is currently unknown. These data originate in a study of T cell responses to AZD1222 COVID-19 vaccine. Whole-study results and caveats: Unmutated variant regions are reportedly targeted by nearly half of spike-specific TCRs. At study baseline, merely more than 5 AZD1222 recipients were seropositive. Sampling that yielded the repertoires occurred only after the peak T cell response.

The ends lost 5 bases at V and 4 bases at J; junction bases unmatched: 10. Germline V gene data show CDR1 as SGHNT and CDR2 as YYREEE (reference sequence). The CDR3 loop spans 15 amino acids. Clones were read by immunoSEQ multiplex PCR, and TCRdb kept only the in-frame ones, dropping some. The sample lists about 130,000 clones, roughly 91% occurring once. This clonotype originated in an adult in good health. The material was peripheral blood, obtained on day 0 of MenACWY control vaccination. This sequence joins TRBV5-4 and TRBJ2-7; 9 bases fit TRBD2. The DNA for the CDR3 is TGTGCCAGCAGTTTTGGGTCTAGCGGGACGTACGAGCAGTACTTC. Protein: CASSFGSSGTYEQYF.